The rows below give T cell receptor beta chains drawn from one sample of a study of cytomegalovirus exposure and HLA in healthy donors. Assay used: immunoSEQ multiplex PCR; TCRdb lists only in-frame clones, some missing. The table shows about 120,000 clones, with about 79% occurring only once. The specimen was PBMCs. The source of these receptors is a woman aged 18 to 35 in good health and CMV-seronegative. Each CDR3 is given with its conserved first and last residue. A D gene is named only where the DNA matches it firmly. A row's size may be missing; if present it is once, few, many or a size class.

V gene: TRBV13; D gene: TRBD1; J gene: TRBJ1-5; clone size: -; CDR3 DNA: TGTGCCAGCCGAGGGGATAAGACAGGGGAAGGCAATCAGCCCCAGCATTTT; CDR3 protein: CASRGDKTGEGNQPQHF
V gene: TRBV4-2; D gene: TRBD1; J gene: TRBJ1-1; clone size: -; CDR3 DNA: TGTGCCAGCAGCCTGGACAGGGTGAACACTGAAGCTTTCTTT; CDR3 protein: CASSLDRVNTEAFF
V gene: TRBV6-4; D gene: TRBD1; J gene: TRBJ1-1; clone size: few; CDR3 DNA: TGTGCCAGCAGTGATACTACAGGGGCTAACACTGAAGCTTTCTTT; CDR3 protein: CASSDTTGANTEAFF
V gene: TRBV9; D gene: -; J gene: TRBJ1-6; clone size: -; CDR3 DNA: TGTGCCAGCAGCGCGGCGGAACAGGGAAGGAATTCACCCCTCCACTTT; CDR3 protein: CASSAAEQGRNSPLHF
V gene: TRBV29-1; D gene: TRBD1; J gene: TRBJ2-7; clone size: -; CDR3 DNA: TGCAGCGTTGCCGACAGGGCCCTATCCTACGAGCAGTACTTC; CDR3 protein: CSVADRALSYEQYF
V gene: TRBV19; D gene: TRBD2; J gene: TRBJ2-3; clone size: -; CDR3 DNA: TGTGCCAGTAGTAACCTAGCGGGTTCCAATACGCAGTATTTT; CDR3 protein: CASSNLAGSNTQYF
V gene: TRBV6-1; D gene: TRBD1; J gene: TRBJ1-5; clone size: -; CDR3 DNA: TGTGCCAGCAGTGTCGGGACAGGCCGCAATCAGCCCCAGCATTTT; CDR3 protein: CASSVGTGRNQPQHF
V gene: TRBV18; D gene: -; J gene: TRBJ1-2; clone size: -; CDR3 DNA: TGTGCCAGCTCACCTTCGGGGGGGCTGAACTATGGCTACACCTTC; CDR3 protein: CASSPSGGLNYGYTF
V gene: TRBV6-5; D gene: TRBD1; J gene: TRBJ1-2; clone size: -; CDR3 DNA: TGTGCCAGCAGTCCTCCGGGACAGGGGTATGGCTACACCTTC; CDR3 protein: CASSPPGQGYGYTF
V gene: TRBV29-1; D gene: -; J gene: TRBJ2-1; clone size: -; CDR3 DNA: TGCAGCGTTGCCCAGGGGCAGTTGGGATACAATGAGCAGTTCTTC; CDR3 protein: CSVAQGQLGYNEQFF
V gene: TRBV7-9; D gene: TRBD1; J gene: TRBJ1-1; clone size: -; CDR3 DNA: TGTGCCAGCAGCTTAGGGGCAACAGGGGTGAACACTGAAGCTTTCTTT; CDR3 protein: CASSLGATGVNTEAFF
V gene: TRBV19; D gene: -; J gene: TRBJ1-1; clone size: -; CDR3 DNA: TGTGCCAGTAGTATAGACCCCTGGGGGCGGACTGAAGCTTTCTTT; CDR3 protein: CASSIDPWGRTEAFF
V gene: TRBV11-3; D gene: -; J gene: TRBJ2-1; clone size: -; CDR3 DNA: TGTGCCAGCAGCTTAAGTTCCGGGTACAATGAGCAGTTCTTC; CDR3 protein: CASSLSSGYNEQFF
V gene: TRBV21-1; D gene: -; J gene: TRBJ1-3; clone size: -; CDR3 DNA: TGTGCCAGCAGCAAAGCGCTTTGGGGGGTGGCTGGAAACACCATATATTTT; CDR3 protein: CASSKALWGVAGNTIYF
V gene: TRBV5-1; D gene: TRBD2; J gene: TRBJ2-2; clone size: -; CDR3 DNA: TGCGCCAGCAGCTCTTATACTAGCGGGAGGGCCGTCGGGGAGCTGTTTTTT; CDR3 protein: CASSSYTSGRAVGELFF
V gene: TRBV7-9; D gene: TRBD1; J gene: TRBJ2-7; clone size: -; CDR3 DNA: TGTGCCAGCAGCTTAGAGGGACAGGGAATCTACGAGCAGTACTTC; CDR3 protein: CASSLEGQGIYEQYF
V gene: TRBV9; D gene: -; J gene: TRBJ1-5; clone size: -; CDR3 DNA: TGTGCCAGCAGCGCGACAGGCTTCAATCAGCCCCAGCATTTT; CDR3 protein: CASSATGFNQPQHF
V gene: TRBV7-2; D gene: TRBD2; J gene: TRBJ2-5; clone size: -; CDR3 DNA: TGTGCCAGCAGCTTAGTGGGACTAGAAGAGACCCAGTACTTC; CDR3 protein: CASSLVGLEETQYF
V gene: TRBV7-8; D gene: TRBD1; J gene: TRBJ2-1; clone size: -; CDR3 DNA: TGTGCCAGCAGCACCGGGACAGGGACAGATGAGCAGTTCTTC; CDR3 protein: CASSTGTGTDEQFF
V gene: TRBV19; D gene: -; J gene: TRBJ1-3; clone size: -; CDR3 DNA: TGTGCCAGTAGTATAACGGGGATAGGAAACACCATATATTTT; CDR3 protein: CASSITGIGNTIYF
V gene: TRBV5-8; D gene: -; J gene: TRBJ2-7; clone size: -; CDR3 DNA: TGTGCCAGCAGCTTGGTGGGCTTGTACTACGAGCAGTACTTC; CDR3 protein: CASSLVGLYYEQYF
V gene: TRBV9; D gene: -; J gene: TRBJ1-6; clone size: -; CDR3 DNA: TGTGCCAGCAGCGTAGACAGCCACAATTCACCCCTCCACTTT; CDR3 protein: CASSVDSHNSPLHF
V gene: TRBV19; D gene: -; J gene: TRBJ1-1; clone size: -; CDR3 DNA: TGTGCCAGTAGTATACCGGGCGGGATAAGGACTGAAGCTTTCTTT; CDR3 protein: CASSIPGGIRTEAFF
V gene: TRBV7-8; D gene: TRBD2; J gene: TRBJ2-2; clone size: -; CDR3 DNA: TGTGCCAGCAGCTTCCTAAGCGGGAGAGTGGACGGGGAGCTGTTTTTT; CDR3 protein: CASSFLSGRVDGELFF
V gene: TRBV30; D gene: -; J gene: TRBJ1-2; clone size: -; CDR3 DNA: TGTGCCCTCCAGGGGTACCCAGGCTACACCTTC; CDR3 protein: CALQGYPGYTF
V gene: TRBV6-1; D gene: -; J gene: TRBJ1-5; clone size: -; CDR3 DNA: TGTGCCAGCAGTGAGGGGGCACTAATTAATCAGCCCCAGCATTTT; CDR3 protein: CASSEGALINQPQHF
V gene: TRBV19; D gene: -; J gene: TRBJ1-3; clone size: -; CDR3 DNA: TGTGCCAGTATCGAAGACAGGATGTACGGAAACACCATATATTTT; CDR3 protein: CASIEDRMYGNTIYF
V gene: TRBV25-1; D gene: TRBD2; J gene: TRBJ2-3; clone size: -; CDR3 DNA: TGTGCCACGGGGCGGGAGCCTGGCACAGATACGCAGTATTTT; CDR3 protein: CATGREPGTDTQYF
V gene: TRBV5-6; D gene: -; J gene: TRBJ2-5; clone size: -; CDR3 DNA: TGTGCCAGCAGCTGGGGGGTCAGGGAGACCCAGTACTTC; CDR3 protein: CASSWGVRETQYF
V gene: TRBV27; D gene: -; J gene: TRBJ1-5; clone size: -; CDR3 DNA: TGTGCCAGCAGCTCAGGTGTGGGCAATCAGCCCCAGCATTTT; CDR3 protein: CASSSGVGNQPQHF
V gene: TRBV6-1; D gene: TRBD1; J gene: TRBJ1-5; clone size: -; CDR3 DNA: TGTGCCAGCAGCTGGGACAGGGGTGGCAATCAGCCCCAGCATTTT; CDR3 protein: CASSWDRGGNQPQHF
V gene: TRBV12-5; D gene: -; J gene: TRBJ2-2; clone size: -; CDR3 DNA: TGTGCTAGTGGTTTGGACCCCCCTCGGACCGGGGAGCTGTTTTTT; CDR3 protein: CASGLDPPRTGELFF
V gene: TRBV5-1; D gene: -; J gene: TRBJ2-1; clone size: -; CDR3 DNA: TGCGCCAGCAGATCCGGGAATGAGCAGTTCTTC; CDR3 protein: CASRSGNEQFF
V gene: TRBV29-1; D gene: TRBD2; J gene: TRBJ2-1; clone size: -; CDR3 DNA: TGCAGCGTCAGGACTAGCGGGGGGGCCTTCAATGAGCAGTTCTTC; CDR3 protein: CSVRTSGGAFNEQFF
V gene: TRBV6-1; D gene: -; J gene: TRBJ2-7; clone size: -; CDR3 DNA: TGTGCTTCCCTCCGGCCGCAGGCCCCCTACGAGCAGTACTTC; CDR3 protein: CASLRPQAPYEQYF
V gene: TRBV27; D gene: TRBD2; J gene: TRBJ2-3; clone size: -; CDR3 DNA: TGTGCCAGCAGTTTAACAGGACTAGCGGCGGGCGTAGATACGCAGTATTTT; CDR3 protein: CASSLTGLAAGVDTQYF
V gene: TRBV6-6; D gene: -; J gene: TRBJ2-1; clone size: -; CDR3 DNA: TGTGCCAGCAGTTACTCATCGGACTTCCCCTACAATGAGCAGTTCTTC; CDR3 protein: CASSYSSDFPYNEQFF
V gene: TRBV27; D gene: TRBD1; J gene: TRBJ2-2; clone size: -; CDR3 DNA: TGTGCCAGCATCAAGACAGGGGGCGGAACCGGGGAGCTGTTTTTT; CDR3 protein: CASIKTGGGTGELFF
V gene: TRBV11-2; D gene: TRBD2; J gene: TRBJ2-3; clone size: -; CDR3 DNA: TGTGCCAGCAGCTTAAACCTTCCTAGCGGGACTCTCACAGATACGCAGTATTTT; CDR3 protein: CASSLNLPSGTLTDTQYF
V gene: TRBV30; D gene: -; J gene: TRBJ1-5; clone size: -; CDR3 DNA: TGTGCCTGGAGTGAAGGACAATCTAATCAGCCCCAGCATTTT; CDR3 protein: CAWSEGQSNQPQHF
V gene: TRBV5-1; D gene: -; J gene: TRBJ2-6; clone size: few; CDR3 DNA: TGCGCCAGCAGCTTGGCCGCCAGCTCTGGGGCCAACGTCCTGACTTTC; CDR3 protein: CASSLAASSGANVLTF
V gene: TRBV28; D gene: TRBD1; J gene: TRBJ1-5; clone size: -; CDR3 DNA: TGTGCCAGCAGTTATGGGACAGGGCGAGGCAATCAGCCCCAGCATTTT; CDR3 protein: CASSYGTGRGNQPQHF
V gene: TRBV5-4; D gene: -; J gene: TRBJ2-2; clone size: -; CDR3 DNA: TGTGCCAGCAGGATGGCGGACACCGGGGAGCTGTTTTTT; CDR3 protein: CASRMADTGELFF
V gene: TRBV6-1; D gene: -; J gene: TRBJ1-2; clone size: -; CDR3 DNA: TGTGCCAGCAGTGCCTCCACTAACAGGGCATTAAATGGCTACACCTTC; CDR3 protein: CASSASTNRALNGYTF
V gene: TRBV19; D gene: -; J gene: TRBJ2-1; clone size: once; CDR3 DNA: TGTGCCAGTAGTATCGGTCCACTCTCCAATGAGCAGTTCTTC; CDR3 protein: CASSIGPLSNEQFF
V gene: TRBV19; D gene: -; J gene: TRBJ2-6; clone size: -; CDR3 DNA: TGTGCCAGTAGTATTGAAGCAGGGGACCGCGTCCTGACTTTC; CDR3 protein: CASSIEAGDRVLTF
V gene: TRBV7-2; D gene: -; J gene: TRBJ1-5; clone size: -; CDR3 DNA: TGTGCCAGCAGCTTTTCAGGGGGCAATCAGCCCCAGCATTTT; CDR3 protein: CASSFSGGNQPQHF
V gene: TRBV27; D gene: -; J gene: TRBJ1-6; clone size: -; CDR3 DNA: TGTGCCAGCAGTTTAAACCGCGGCCGGGGTTCACCCCTCCACTTT; CDR3 protein: CASSLNRGRGSPLHF
V gene: TRBV19; D gene: -; J gene: TRBJ2-5; clone size: -; CDR3 DNA: TGTGCCAGTAGTCCTGAACAGGGCCGTGGAGAGACCCAGTACTTC; CDR3 protein: CASSPEQGRGETQYF
V gene: TRBV7-9; D gene: TRBD1; J gene: TRBJ1-5; clone size: -; CDR3 DNA: TGTGCCAGCAGCCTGGACCAGGGGGCAAATCAGCCCCAGCATTTT; CDR3 protein: CASSLDQGANQPQHF
V gene: TRBV11-2; D gene: -; J gene: TRBJ2-5; clone size: once; CDR3 DNA: TGTGCCAGCAGCGGGGGGGGCGAGACCCAGTACTTC; CDR3 protein: CASSGGGETQYF
V gene: TRBV6-5; D gene: -; J gene: TRBJ2-2; clone size: once; CDR3 DNA: TGTGCCAGCAGTTACTTGCGGGAAGACGCCGGGGAGCTGTTTTTT; CDR3 protein: CASSYLREDAGELFF
V gene: TRBV19; D gene: -; J gene: TRBJ2-1; clone size: -; CDR3 DNA: TGTGCCAGTAGTATGAGACTGTACTCCTACAATGAGCAGTTCTTC; CDR3 protein: CASSMRLYSYNEQFF
V gene: TRBV18; D gene: TRBD1; J gene: TRBJ1-2; clone size: -; CDR3 DNA: TGTGCCAGCTCACAGCACCACGAACCTTCAGGGACAGGGGCCACTCCTAACTATGGCTACACCTTC; CDR3 protein: CASSQHHEPSGTGATPNYGYTF
V gene: TRBV11-3; D gene: -; J gene: TRBJ1-5; clone size: -; CDR3 DNA: TGTGCCAGCAGCTTAGGAGGCGGCCGGGGGGGGCCCCAGCATTTT; CDR3 protein: CASSLGGGRGGPQHF
V gene: TRBV28; D gene: TRBD1; J gene: TRBJ1-5; clone size: -; CDR3 DNA: TGTGCCAGCACTTGGGACAGGTATCAGCCCCAGCATTTT; CDR3 protein: CASTWDRYQPQHF
V gene: TRBV2; D gene: TRBD2; J gene: TRBJ2-1; clone size: -; CDR3 DNA: TGTGCCAGCAGTTGGACTAGCGGGAATGAGCAGTTCTTC; CDR3 protein: CASSWTSGNEQFF
V gene: TRBV18; D gene: TRBD1; J gene: TRBJ1-4; clone size: -; CDR3 DNA: TGTGCCAGCTCAGAGGGACAGTTGAATGAAAAACTGTTTTTT; CDR3 protein: CASSEGQLNEKLFF